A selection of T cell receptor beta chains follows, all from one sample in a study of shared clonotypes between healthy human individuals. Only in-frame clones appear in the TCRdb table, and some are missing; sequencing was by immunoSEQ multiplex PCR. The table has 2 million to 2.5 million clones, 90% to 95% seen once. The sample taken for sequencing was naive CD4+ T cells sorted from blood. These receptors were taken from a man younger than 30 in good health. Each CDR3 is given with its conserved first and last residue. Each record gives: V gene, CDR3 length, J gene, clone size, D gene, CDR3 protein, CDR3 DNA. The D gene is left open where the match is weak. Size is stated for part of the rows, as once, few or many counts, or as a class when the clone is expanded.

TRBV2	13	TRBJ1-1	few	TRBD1	CASRGQMNTEAFF	TGTGCCAGCAGGGGACAGATGAACACTGAAGCTTTCTTT
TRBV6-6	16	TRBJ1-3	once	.	CASSYSTRDSGNTIYF	TGTGCCAGCAGTTACTCGACGAGGGACTCTGGAAACACCATATATTTT
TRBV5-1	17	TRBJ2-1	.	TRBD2	CASSLARGGTNYNEQFF	TGCGCCAGCAGCTTGGCCCGGGGGGGTACGAACTACAATGAGCAGTTCTTC
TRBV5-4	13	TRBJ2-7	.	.	CASSSRSDYEQYF	TGTGCCAGCAGCAGCCGATCGGACTACGAGCAGTACTTC
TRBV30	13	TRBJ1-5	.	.	CAWRRDGNQPQHF	TGTGCCTGGAGGCGGGATGGCAATCAGCCCCAGCATTTT
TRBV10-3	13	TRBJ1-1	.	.	CAISESAGPEAFF	TGTGCCATCAGTGAGTCGGCAGGTCCCGAAGCTTTCTTT
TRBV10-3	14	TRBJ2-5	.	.	CAISPIRAQETQYF	TGTGCCATCAGCCCTATAAGGGCTCAAGAGACCCAGTACTTC
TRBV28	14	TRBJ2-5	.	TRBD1	CASSFGQARETQYF	TGTGCCAGCAGTTTCGGACAGGCACGAGAGACCCAGTACTTC
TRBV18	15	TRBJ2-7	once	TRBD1	CASSPLGTGSYEQYF	TGTGCCAGCTCACCACTAGGGACAGGATCCTACGAGCAGTACTTC
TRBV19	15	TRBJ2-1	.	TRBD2	CASSPGLAGEEAQFF	TGTGCCAGTAGCCCGGGGCTAGCGGGAGAAGAGGCGCAGTTCTTC
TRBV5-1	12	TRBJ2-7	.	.	CASSLDVGEQYF	TGCGCCAGCAGCTTGGACGTCGGGGAGCAGTACTTC
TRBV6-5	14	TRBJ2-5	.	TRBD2	CASSSGGAGETQYF	TGTGCCAGCAGTAGCGGGGGGGCCGGGGAGACCCAGTACTTC
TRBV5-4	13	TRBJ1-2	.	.	CASSPDSNYGYTF	TGTGCCAGCAGCCCTGACTCGAACTATGGCTACACCTTC
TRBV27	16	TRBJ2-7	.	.	CASSSQRQGGWHEQYF	TGTGCCAGCAGTTCTCAAAGACAGGGAGGTTGGCACGAGCAGTACTTC
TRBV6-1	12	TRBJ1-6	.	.	CASSVLYSPLHF	TGTGCCAGCAGTGTCCTCTATTCACCCCTCCACTTT
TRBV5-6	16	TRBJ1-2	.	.	CASSLIGQSHLEGYTF	TGTGCCAGCAGCTTGATAGGACAATCCCATTTGGAGGGCTACACCTTC
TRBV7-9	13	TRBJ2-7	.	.	CASSFRDNYEQYF	TGTGCCAGCAGCTTCCGGGACAACTACGAGCAGTACTTC
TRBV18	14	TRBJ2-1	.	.	CASSPQDSSGEQFF	TGTGCCAGCTCACCCCAGGACAGCTCGGGTGAGCAGTTCTTC
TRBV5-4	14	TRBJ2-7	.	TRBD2	CASSSQRELYEQYF	TGTGCCAGCAGCTCTCAGCGGGAGCTGTACGAGCAGTACTTC
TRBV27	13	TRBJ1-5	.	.	CASSFLADQPQHF	TGTGCCAGCAGTTTTCTAGCCGATCAGCCCCAGCATTTT